This TCR beta chain was retrieved from a study of blood T cells in healthy people across ages. Sample-barcoded 5' priming and a J-beta primer mix drove a second PCR of roughly 7 to 11 cycles. TCRdb analysed the 5' RACE reads with MiXCR anew, one entry per CDR3 protein. In the table there are some 1 million distinct CDR3 sequences, 35% to 55% of which are singletons. As regards this clonotype: Its target is not known.

Findings and limits, study-wide: Any changes in expanded clonotypes were possibly confounded, as donor CMV status remained unknown. Estimates of total diversity, which came from one million sequenced T cells, were considered to be underestimates. Strongly correlated with naive T cell percentage was TCR beta diversity.

Germline trimming cut 5 bases from V and 3 bases from J; bases unmatched to any gene: 10. The CDR3 covers 15 residues. Germline V CDR1 and CDR2: DFQATT, SNEGSKA (reference sequence). Source material: blood. This clonotype was sampled from a woman aged 60-75 years in good health. J is TRBJ1-5 and V is TRBV20-1, with 7 bases aligning to TRBD1. The CDR3 sequence: CSAGVGTAVNQPQHF. The DNA for the CDR3 is TGCAGTGCTGGGGTCGGGACAGCGGTCAATCAGCCCCAGCATTTT.